This T cell receptor beta chain was documented in a study of CD8+CD57+ T cells in acquired aplastic anemia. Study in general: An average of around 3.5 ug of DNA was obtained from sorted CD4+ and CD8+ cells. CD4+ cells from healthy donors averaged about 10.8 million reads. Points from the study as a whole: Significant differences in CD8+ Simpson's diversity were not observed between patients and controls. Patients had roughly 29 CD8+ CDR3 sequences in common with controls (the shared set).

This clonotype was counted between two and nine times. Its antigen remains unknown. A read error is likely, as this CDR3 ends without the conserved phenylalanine or tryptophan. This CDR3 has 13 residues. Germline V CDR1 and CDR2: SGHNT, YYREEE (reference sequence). V shed 0 bases and J shed 8 bases, with 11 bases lying between them. The use of genomic DNA as template underpinned the TCR beta VDJ and CDR3 profiling. In TCRdb, the reads were re-called with MiXCR into one record per CDR3 protein. The sample lists about 160,000 distinct CDR3 sequences, approximately 43% seen once, with 1.1% in the top ten.

The sequencing sample was made of sorted CD4+, CD8+, or CD8+CD57+ T cells (not recorded which) from PBMCs. The sequence was obtained from a human donor in good health. The rearrangement links TRBV5-4 to TRBJ1-1, with a weak D call TRBD1 (6 bases). The CDR3 protein is CASSLAGTPEAFL. CDR3 nucleotides: TGTGCCAGCAGCTTGGCCGGGACACCGGAAGCTTTCCTT.